This paragraph reports one TCR beta chain. Researchers built TCR beta libraries using quantitative 5'-RACE with molecular barcodes. TCRdb recomputed calls from the 5' RACE reads with MiXCR, one row per CDR3 protein. This sample carries a few hundred thousand distinct CDR3 sequences, about 24% of them seen once, and the ten largest clones take less than 0.75%. Trimming took 4 bases from V and 4 from J; bases not matched to a gene: 13. This CDR3 spans 17 amino acids. Germline CDR1 and CDR2: SGHRS and YFSETQ. This sample is part of a study of CD8 T cells in ankylosing spondylitis. The clonotype comes from a male donor with ankylosing spondylitis or in good health (not recorded which). V usage is TRBV5-1 and J usage is TRBJ2-2; 7 bases map to TRBD2. The source material was blood, either unsorted or a sorted T cell fraction (not recorded which). The CDR3 DNA follows: TGCGCCAGCAGCCCCTCCCTTACTAGCGTTCGCACCGGGGAGCTGTTTTTT. Protein sequence: CASSPSLTSVRTGELFF. The full variable domain, rest sourced from reference TRBV5-1 and TRBJ2-2, is KAGVTQTPRYLIKTRGQQVTLSCSPISGHRSVSWYQQTPGQGLQFLFEYFSETQRNKGNFPGRFSGRQFSNSRSEMNVSTLELGDSALYLCASSPSLTSVRTGELFFGEGSRLTVL.